The present T cell receptor beta chain was sequenced within a study of control samples from healthy donors and cancer patients. V lost 1 base, J lost 6 bases, and 4 bases stayed unmatched. CDR3 size: 14 residues. CDR1 GTSNPN and CDR2 SVGIG come from the germline V gene (reference sequence). Sequencing used immunoSEQ multiplex PCR; TCRdb keeps in-frame clones, though not all of them. The table shows fewer than 200,000 clones, with over 85% occurring only once. The receptor comes from a man aged 18 to 30 in good health. The sample taken for sequencing was blood. This chain uses TRBV30 with TRBJ2-2, with 8 bases that match TRBD1. This CDR3 is CAWSAVQGAGELFF. The CDR3 nucleotides are TGTGCCTGGAGTGCCGTACAGGGGGCCGGGGAGCTGTTTTTT. The full variable domain, rest sourced from reference TRBV30 and TRBJ2-2, is SQTIHQWPATLVQPVGSPLSLECTVEGTSNPNLYWYRQAAGRGLQLLFYSVGIGQISSEVPQNLSASRPQDRQFILSSKKLLLSDSGFYLCAWSAVQGAGELFFGEGSRLTVL.